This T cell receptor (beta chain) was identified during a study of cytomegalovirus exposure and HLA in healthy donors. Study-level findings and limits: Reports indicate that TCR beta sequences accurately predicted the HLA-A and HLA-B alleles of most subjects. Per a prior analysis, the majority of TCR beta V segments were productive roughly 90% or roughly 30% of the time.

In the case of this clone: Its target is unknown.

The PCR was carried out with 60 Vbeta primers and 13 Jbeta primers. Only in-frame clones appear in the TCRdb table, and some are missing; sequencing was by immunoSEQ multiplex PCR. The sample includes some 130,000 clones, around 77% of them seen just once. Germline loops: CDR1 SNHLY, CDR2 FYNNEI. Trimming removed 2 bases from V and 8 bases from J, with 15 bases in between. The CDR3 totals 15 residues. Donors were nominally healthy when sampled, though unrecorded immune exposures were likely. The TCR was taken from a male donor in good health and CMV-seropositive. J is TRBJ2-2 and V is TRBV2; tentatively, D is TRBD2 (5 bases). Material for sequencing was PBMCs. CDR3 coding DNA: TGTGCCAGCAGTGAATTGCTAGCCCTGGTGGGGGAGCTGTTTTTT. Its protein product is CASSELLALVGELFF.